The next 15 T cell receptor beta chains were all read from a single sample in a study of blood T cell repertoires in COVID-19. Measured with immunoSEQ multiplex PCR; TCRdb has only the in-frame clones, and not every one. The data show tens of thousands of clones, 83% seen once. Sample: peripheral blood. These receptors all come from a woman of 80 years or more with acute or convalescent COVID-19.

The chain joins TRBV10-3 to TRBJ2-7; D perhaps matches TRBD1 (6 bases). Germline V gene data show CDR1 as ENHRY and CDR2 as SYGVKD. V was pared by 2 bases and J by 4 bases, with 12 bases between. CDR3 length: 14 amino acids. The CDR3 loop reads CAISEPTTGYEQYF. For the CDR3, the DNA is TGTGCCATCAGTGAGCCCACCACAGGGTACGAGCAGTACTTC.

The CDR3 loop reads CASSLMRVIGELFF. CDR3 nucleotides: TGTGCCAGCAGCTTGATGCGGGTGATCGGGGAGCTGTTTTTT. This chain links TRBV7-8 with TRBJ2-2; perhaps TRBD2 as D (5 bases). The germline CDR1 and CDR2 sequences are SGHVS and FQNEAQ. Trimming removed 3 bases from V and 7 bases from J, with 12 bases in between. The length of the CDR3 is 14 residues.

The chain recombines TRBV10-2 with TRBJ2-7; the match to TRBD2 covers 7 bases. J lost 6 bases, V lost 10 bases, and 9 bases had no gene match. The CDR3 has 12 amino acids. Per germline, CDR1 WSHSY and CDR2 SAAADI. DNA for the CDR3: TGCGCCACACGCGGGGGAAGGGGCGAGCAGTACTTC. Amino acids: CATRGGRGEQYF.

Here the CDR3 DNA reads TGTGCCAGCTCACCCGATGAAGCCCAGCCCCAGCATTTT. This sequence encodes CASSPDEAQPQHF. The chain is built from TRBV18 and TRBJ1-5; D unresolved. With 3 bases removed from V and 7 bases from J, the gap between germline ends came to 10 bases. The CDR3 loop spans 13 amino acids. Per germline, CDR1 KGHSH and CDR2 LQKENI.

The chain couples TRBV3-1 (or the pseudogene TRBV3-2) to TRBJ2-1; 9 positions match TRBD2. The CDR3 extends over 16 amino acids. CDR1 and CDR2 from the germline V gene are LGHDT and YNNKEL (reference sequence). Trimming took 1 base from V and 7 from J; bases not matched to a gene: 8. CDR3: CASSQGLAGRGNEQFF. The DNA for the CDR3 is TGTGCCAGCAGCCAAGGCCTAGCGGGAAGGGGGAATGAGCAGTTCTTC.

J is TRBJ1-1 and V is TRBV3-1 (or the pseudogene TRBV3-2), with no clear D. The germline CDR1 and CDR2 sequences are LGHDT and YNNKEL (reference sequence). V dropped 1 base and J dropped 1 base, with 4 bases sitting between them. The length of the CDR3 is 13 residues. The CDR3 loop is CASSQAGNTEAFF. CDR3 coding DNA: TGTGCCAGCAGCCAAGCAGGGAACACTGAAGCTTTCTTT.

This chain connects TRBV4-3 to TRBJ2-1; 8 bases are shared with TRBD1. From germline, CDR1 is LGHNA and CDR2 YSLEER. V shed 4 bases and J 6 bases; nucleotides not matched to a gene: 5. The CDR3 has 14 residues. The CDR3 protein is CASSRGQGSNEQFF. CDR3 nucleotide sequence: TGCGCCAGCAGCCGCGGACAGGGAAGCAATGAGCAGTTCTTC.

The chain employs TRBV12-3 or TRBV12-4 and TRBJ1-1; a weak D match, TRBD1 (5 bases). The CDR3 is 12 amino acids. Trimming removed 2 bases from V and 11 bases from J, with 12 bases in between. CDR3 sequence: CASSLSTRVAFF. CDR3 DNA: TGTGCCAGCAGTTTAAGCACCAGGGTGGCTTTCTTT.

The chain couples TRBV19 to TRBJ2-2; the match to TRBD2 covers 16 bases. CDR3 length: 17 residues. Germline-derived CDR1 and CDR2 are LNHDA and SQIVND (reference sequence). Unmatched junction bases numbered 5, after V lost 4 bases and J lost 6 bases. The CDR3 loop reads CASSRGLAGGPPGELFF. In nucleotides, the CDR3 is TGTGCCAGTAGTAGGGGACTAGCGGGAGGGCCGCCCGGGGAGCTGTTTTTT.

This clone was found once. CDR3 nucleotide sequence: TGCGCCAGCAGCTTGGCCGTCGGGGGACAGGGATCCGGGGAGCTGTTTTTT. It is translated as CASSLAVGGQGSGELFF. The genes are TRBV5-1 and TRBJ2-2, with TRBD1 matching 9 bases. V gave up 0 bases and J gave up 6 bases; unmatched junction bases: 9. The CDR3 totals 17 residues. Germline V gene lookup returns CDR1 SGHRS and CDR2 YFSETQ. The variable domain in full, with the rest retrieved from reference TRBV5-1 and TRBJ2-2, is KAGVTQTPRYLIKTRGQQVTLSCSPISGHRSVSWYQQTPGQGLQFLFEYFSETQRNKGNFPGRFSGRQFSNSRSEMNVSTLELGDSALYLCASSLAVGGQGSGELFFGEGSRLTVL.

The chain combines TRBV7-8 with TRBJ2-7; TRBD2 is a possible D gene (5 bases). The CDR3 is 12 amino acids. V shed 8 bases and J shed 1 base, with 9 bases lying between them. Germline V CDR1 and CDR2: SGHVS, FQNEAQ. The CDR3 bases are TGTGCCAGCGCTCTAGCTTCCTACGAGCAGTACTTC. Translation gives CASALASYEQYF.

This chain joins TRBV5-1 and TRBJ1-6; possibly TRBD1 for D (5 bases). The CDR3 covers 14 residues. The V and J ends lost 1 base and 3 bases respectively, with 5 bases between them. Germline CDR1 and CDR2: SGHRS and YFSETQ. This CDR3 is CASSLTGYNSPLHF. DNA of the CDR3: TGCGCCAGCAGCTTGACAGGCTATAATTCACCCCTCCACTTT.

The chain has TRBV3-1 (or the pseudogene TRBV3-2) and TRBJ1-1; D not certain. The V and J ends lost 1 base and 4 bases respectively, with 7 bases between them. The CDR3 totals 13 residues. Germline CDR1 reads LGHDT; CDR2 reads YNNKEL (reference sequence). The CDR3 protein is CASSQVRGTEAFF. The CDR3 coding sequence is TGTGCCAGCAGCCAAGTACGGGGCACTGAAGCTTTCTTT.

The CDR3 loop reads CATSDPTGNTDTQYF. In nucleotides, the CDR3 is TGTGCCACCAGTGACCCCACAGGGAACACAGATACGCAGTATTTT. The genes are TRBV24-1 and TRBJ2-3; perhaps TRBD1 as D (6 bases). CDR3 length equals 15 residues. Germline loops: CDR1 KGHDR, CDR2 SFDVKD. The germline V and J ends were trimmed by 4 bases and 2 bases, with 12 bases remaining between them.

The chain couples TRBV5-8 to TRBJ2-3, with D tentatively TRBD1 (5 bases). Between the trimmed V and J ends, which lost 2 bases and 4 bases, there was a span of 11 bases. The CDR3 is made up of 14 amino acids. Germline-derived CDR1 and CDR2 are SGHTS and YDEGEE. The CDR3 bases are TGTGCCAGCAGCTTCCCAGGGAATGCAGATACGCAGTATTTT. Translation gives CASSFPGNADTQYF.